One sample yielded the 31 T cell receptor beta chains listed below, sequenced in a study of cytomegalovirus exposure and HLA in healthy donors (dated by TCRdb to the late 2010s). Library preparation used the immunoSEQ multiplex PCR assay. For the multiplex PCR, a mixture combining 60 forward primers for TCR Vbeta segments and 13 reverse primers for TCR Jbeta segments was used. Not all clones reach the TCRdb copy of this immuneACCESS table, which keeps in-frame sequences only. Checked studies attribute under half of the gap to unresolved V genes and leave the rest unexplained. This sample holds 130,000 to 150,000 clones; about four fifths were observed only once. Together, the top ten hold roughly 4% of the sample. The sequenced sample was PBMCs. These receptors were collected from a man aged 35-49 years in good health and CMV-seropositive.

This clone showed up just once. The chain combines TRBV9 with TRBJ1-2, with D perhaps matching TRBD1 (6 bases). The germline V gene encodes CDR1 SGDLS and CDR2 YYNGEE. Trimming removed 6 bases from V and 8 bases from J, with 14 bases in between. CDR3 size: 12 residues. The CDR3 here is CASNNRVRGYTF. CDR3 in DNA: TGTGCCAGCAACAACAGGGTTAGGGGCTACACCTTC.

The gene calls are TRBV5-4 and TRBJ1-6; no clear D gene. Germline CDR1 and CDR2: SGHNT and YYREEE (reference sequence). V lost 2 bases, J lost 5 bases, and 2 bases lay in between. There are 12 residues in the CDR3. CDR3: CASSFNNSPLHF. The CDR3 DNA reads as TGTGCCAGCAGCTTCAATAATTCACCCCTCCACTTT.

J is TRBJ1-1 and V is TRBV19, with D possibly being TRBD1 (6 bases). The CDR3 covers 13 residues. Germline V gene data show CDR1 as LNHDA and CDR2 as SQIVND (reference sequence). V was trimmed by 5 bases and J by 5 bases, leaving 12 bases between them. The CDR3 sequence is CASSLNRETEAFF. The CDR3 DNA reads as TGTGCCAGTAGTTTGAACAGGGAGACTGAAGCTTTCTTT.

This clone showed up just a few times. This chain links TRBV4-1 with TRBJ2-5; the match to TRBD1 covers 7 bases. V was clipped by 3 bases and J by 5 bases; unmatched bases: 6. The CDR3 loop spans 14 amino acids. The germline V gene has CDR1 MGHRA and CDR2 YSYEKL. In DNA form, the CDR3 reads TGCGCCAGCAGCCAGACAGGGTTCGGGGAGACCCAGTACTTC. Its translation is CASSQTGFGETQYF.

This rearrangement joins TRBV2 to TRBJ2-7, with D possibly being TRBD2 (6 bases). V lost 1 base and J lost 1, with 11 bases in between. The CDR3 runs to 15 residues. Germline assignment: CDR1 SNHLY and CDR2 FYNNEI. Here the CDR3 DNA reads TGTGCCAGCAGTGAAGAGGTAGCGGTTTCCTACGAGCAGTACTTC. Translated: CASSEEVAVSYEQYF. Using reference TRBV2 and TRBJ2-7 for the parts outside the CDR3, the full variable domain is EPEVTQTPSHQVTQMGQEVILRCVPISNHLYFYWYRQILGQKVEFLVSFYNNEISEKSEIFDDQFSVERPDGSNFTLKIRSTKLEDSAMYFCASSEEVAVSYEQYFGPGTRLTVT.

The J gene is TRBJ2-7, the V gene TRBV6-5, with 7 bases that match TRBD1. V shed 2 bases, J shed 7 bases, and the junction held 8 bases outside the gene matches. This CDR3 comprises 14 residues. Looked up from germline, CDR1 is MNHEY and CDR2 is SVGAGI. The CDR3 loop is CASSYRQGAAEQYF. The CDR3 DNA reads TGTGCCAGCAGTTACCGACAGGGTGCTGCGGAGCAGTACTTC.

The gene calls are TRBV30 and TRBJ2-3; 11 positions match TRBD2. J gave up 6 bases and V 4 bases, and 12 bases lay outside the gene matches. Germline V gene data show CDR1 as GTSNPN and CDR2 as SVGIG (reference sequence). The CDR3 runs 16 residues. The CDR3 region is CAWTPLGVAGGDTQYF. The CDR3 DNA reads TGTGCCTGGACCCCCCTCGGGGTAGCGGGAGGGGATACGCAGTATTTT.

The chain carries TRBV6-1 and TRBJ2-7; 11 bases agree with TRBD2. CDR3 length: 14 residues. With 6 bases clipped from V and 5 bases from J, the junction kept 6 bases outside the gene matches. CDR1 is MNHNS and CDR2 is SASEGT in the germline V gene. This CDR3 reads CASRVAGGKNEQYF. The CDR3 DNA reads as TGTGCCAGCAGGGTAGCGGGAGGGAAGAACGAGCAGTACTTC.

The V gene is TRBV11-3, the J gene TRBJ2-7; 15 bases fit TRBD2. Germline V gene lookup returns CDR1 SGHNT and CDR2 YENEEA. V lost 8 bases, J lost 7 bases, and 9 bases stayed unmatched. There are 15 residues in the CDR3. The CDR3 here is CASGTSGGRPTEQYF. CDR3 sequence (DNA): TGTGCCAGCGGGACTAGCGGGGGGAGACCTACGGAGCAGTACTTC. The entire variable domain, with the rest obtained from reference TRBV11-3 and TRBJ2-7, is as follows: EAGVVQSPRYKIIEKKQPVAFWCNPISGHNTLYWYLQNLGQGPELLIRYENEEAVDDSQLPKDRFSAERLKGVDSTLKIQPAELGDSAVYLCASGTSGGRPTEQYFGPGTRLTVT.

The V and J genes are TRBV6-1 and TRBJ1-5; D unclear. Germline V gives CDR1 MNHNS, CDR2 SASEGT. V was cut by 8 bases and J by 7 bases, with 21 bases left in between. This CDR3 contains 15 residues. The CDR3 coding sequence is TGTGCCAGCGGTAAGGGAGCCGGGCCCGGCCAGCCCCAGCATTTT. Amino acid sequence: CASGKGAGPGQPQHF.

The chain joins TRBV5-1 to TRBJ2-7; 7 nucleotides line up with TRBD2. The CDR3 loop spans 15 amino acids. Unmatched junction bases numbered 8, after V lost 1 base and J lost 4 bases. Germline CDR1 reads SGHRS; CDR2 reads YFSETQ. This CDR3 reads CASSLSSGSPYEQYF. Here the CDR3 DNA reads TGCGCCAGCAGCTTGAGTAGCGGGTCCCCTTACGAGCAGTACTTC.

The V call is TRBV19, the J call TRBJ2-7, with no clear D. V was cut by 2 bases and J by 5 bases, with 13 bases left in between. Per germline, CDR1 LNHDA and CDR2 SQIVND (reference sequence). This CDR3 has 14 amino acids. The CDR3 sequence: CASSILWQSHEQYF. As DNA, the CDR3 is TGTGCCAGTAGTATACTTTGGCAGTCCCACGAGCAGTACTTC.

This clone was seen a few times. The chain links TRBV5-5 to TRBJ2-7, with TRBD2 as a possible D gene (5 bases). V was cut by 3 bases and J by 1 base, with 17 bases left in between. The CDR3 has 16 residues. Germline CDR1 and CDR2: SGHKS and YYEKEE (reference sequence). Here the CDR3 DNA reads TGTGCCAGCAGCTGGGCCCGGGGTCTAACGTCCTACGAGCAGTACTTC. Translation: CASSWARGLTSYEQYF.

The CDR3 DNA reads as TGTGCCAGCAGGCCGTTTGAGGGGGCGAACACTGAAGCTTTCTTT. Its protein is CASRPFEGANTEAFF. This chain joins TRBV6-5 and TRBJ1-1; TRBD1 aligns across 7 bases. Per the germline V gene, CDR1 is MNHEY and CDR2 is SVGAGI. The CDR3 is 15 residues long. V was pared by 6 bases and J by 1 base, with 8 bases of the junction left unmatched.

V usage is TRBV2 and J usage is TRBJ2-2; D gene unclear. CDR1 and CDR2 (germline): SNHLY, FYNNEI. Trimming left V 4 bases short and J 4 bases short, with 4 bases between. The CDR3 loop spans 12 amino acids. This CDR3 is CASSGGTGELFF. The CDR3 DNA reads as TGTGCCAGCAGTGGCGGCACCGGGGAGCTGTTTTTT.

The chain couples TRBV20-1 to TRBJ1-2; 10 nucleotides match TRBD1. The CDR3 loop spans 11 amino acids. Trimming removed 4 bases from V and 13 bases from J; junction bases left unmatched: 6. Germline lookup yields CDR1 DFQATT and CDR2 SNEGSKA (reference sequence). Here the CDR3 DNA reads TGCAGTGCTAAGGGACAGGGGCCCACCACCTTC. Its translation: CSAKGQGPTTF.

J is TRBJ2-2 and V is TRBV9, with 8 bases aligning to TRBD2. This CDR3 contains 16 residues. V gave up 3 bases and J gave up 1 base; unmatched junction bases: 5. Per germline, CDR1 SGDLS and CDR2 YYNGEE. The CDR3 coding sequence is TGTGCCAGCAGCGCCTCAGCGGGGGTGAACACCGGGGAGCTGTTTTTT. Protein product: CASSASAGVNTGELFF. The full variable domain, its missing parts supplied by reference TRBV9 and TRBJ2-2, is DSGVTQTPKHLITATGQRVTLRCSPRSGDLSVYWYQQSLDQGLQFLIQYYNGEERAKGNILERFSAQQFPDLHSELNLSSLELGDSALYFCASSASAGVNTGELFFGEGSRLTVL.

The rearrangement uses TRBV19 and TRBJ2-3; TRBD2 matches at 7 bases. V dropped 2 bases and J dropped 2; count of bases not matched to a gene: 7. The CDR3 is made up of 16 amino acids. Germline V gives CDR1 LNHDA, CDR2 SQIVND (reference sequence). The CDR3 reads CASSIMASGTTDTQYF. The CDR3 region has the DNA TGTGCCAGTAGTATAATGGCTAGCGGAACCACAGATACGCAGTATTTT. The complete variable domain, with remaining parts taken from reference TRBV19 and TRBJ2-3, reads DGGITQSPKYLFRKEGQNVTLSCEQNLNHDAMYWYRQDPGQGLRLIYYSQIVNDFQKGDIAEGYSVSREKKESFPLTVTSAQKNPTAFYLCASSIMASGTTDTQYFGPGTRLTVL.

The V call is TRBV5-6, the J call TRBJ2-6, with TRBD1 matching 7 bases. V was clipped by 7 bases and J by 4 bases; unmatched bases: 14. Germline V CDR1 and CDR2: SGHDT, YYEEEE. The CDR3 sequence is 17 residues long. This chain's CDR3 is CASVDLGDSSGANVLTF. The CDR3 coding sequence is TGTGCCAGCGTCGACTTAGGGGACAGCTCCGGGGCCAACGTCCTGACTTTC.

The chain links TRBV2 to TRBJ1-2; D remains ambiguous. The germline gives CDR1 SNHLY, CDR2 FYNNEI. The germline V and J ends were trimmed by 2 bases and 4 bases, with 14 bases remaining between them. The CDR3 covers 15 residues. CDR3 DNA: TGTGCCAGCAGTGAAACGGCTCCAGAGGCCTATGGCTACACCTTC. Residues: CASSETAPEAYGYTF.

The rearrangement uses TRBV19 and TRBJ2-7, with TRBD1 identical over 9 bases. Trimming cost V 4 bases and J 2 bases; bases outside gene matches: 3. This CDR3 spans 14 amino acids. Germline-derived CDR1 and CDR2 are LNHDA and SQIVND (reference sequence). Here the CDR3 DNA reads TGTGCCAGTAGTAAGGGACAGGGTGCCTACGAGCAGTACTTC. Protein: CASSKGQGAYEQYF.

The rearrangement joins TRBV4-2 to TRBJ1-1; perhaps TRBD1 as D (6 bases). The germline V gene encodes CDR1 LGHNA and CDR2 YNFKEQ. This CDR3 has 15 amino acids. The V and J ends lost 1 base and 1 base respectively, with 10 bases between them. The CDR3 reads CASSQGRTANTEAFF. As DNA, the CDR3 is TGTGCCAGCAGCCAAGGTAGGACAGCGAACACTGAAGCTTTCTTT.

V is TRBV5-1 and J is TRBJ2-7, with no clear D. The CDR3 loop spans 15 amino acids. V was clipped by 2 bases and J by 3 bases, with 15 bases between them. Germline values: CDR1 SGHRS, CDR2 YFSETQ. The CDR3 DNA reads as TGCGCCAGCAGCTTTTTCTCGGGTGATGACTACGAGCAGTACTTC. It specifies CASSFFSGDDYEQYF.

The chain carries TRBV7-2 and TRBJ1-2; possibly TRBD1 for D (6 bases). V shed 5 bases and J shed 3 bases, with 13 bases lying between them. The CDR3 covers 14 residues. Germline V gene lookup returns CDR1 SGHTA and CDR2 FQGNSA. Here the CDR3 DNA reads TGTGCCAGCAGCCCTATGACAGGCTACTATGGCTACACCTTC. Amino acid sequence: CASSPMTGYYGYTF.

The chain employs TRBV2 and TRBJ1-2; perhaps TRBD1 as D (5 bases). V lost 7 bases, J lost 1 base, and 13 bases lay in between. The CDR3 runs to 14 residues. Germline CDR1 is SNHLY and CDR2 is FYNNEI. CDR3 sequence (DNA): TGTGCCAGCAAATTGACAGAGCTTAACTATGGCTACACCTTC. Translating it yields CASKLTELNYGYTF.

The rearrangement links TRBV18 to TRBJ2-7; D is perhaps TRBD1 (5 bases). Germline CDR1 and CDR2: KGHSH and LQKENI. CDR3 size: 14 residues. V lost 4 bases, J lost 4 bases, and 14 bases lay in between. CDR3 region: CASSRSGNSYEQYF. CDR3 sequence (DNA): TGTGCCAGCTCACGGTCAGGGAACTCTTACGAGCAGTACTTC.

This clone has more than one count but fewer than ten. V and J are TRBV25-1 and TRBJ2-7; TRBD1 is a possible D gene (6 bases). The CDR3 totals 11 residues. V was trimmed by 6 bases and J by 6 bases, leaving 9 bases between them. Germline V gene sequence: CDR1 MGHDK, CDR2 SYGVNS. CDR3 loop: CASRVTGEQYF. In DNA form, the CDR3 reads TGTGCCAGCAGGGTGACAGGCGAGCAGTACTTC.

There are a few counts of this clone. V gene TRBV4-3 combines with J gene TRBJ2-7; maybe TRBD2 (7 bases). V was trimmed by 0 bases and J by 3 bases, leaving 9 bases between them. The CDR3 has 14 amino acids. Germline V gives CDR1 LGHNA, CDR2 YSLEER. CDR3 sequence (DNA): TGCGCCAGCAGCCAAGAAGGGGGGGACTACGAGCAGTACTTC. Protein product: CASSQEGGDYEQYF.

In its sample, this clone was seen once. The CDR3 DNA reads as TGTGCCAGTAGTGCCGAGCGGGGCTCCTACGAGCAGTACTTC. It yields the protein CASSAERGSYEQYF. This rearrangement joins TRBV19 to TRBJ2-7, with 7 bases lining up with TRBD2. CDR1 and CDR2 (germline): LNHDA, SQIVND (reference sequence). Trimming took 5 bases from V and 0 from J; bases not matched to a gene: 4. CDR3 length equals 14 residues.

In its sample, this clone was seen a few times. V gene TRBV6-4 combines with J gene TRBJ1-1; D might be TRBD1 (6 bases). V was clipped by 2 bases and J by 5 bases, with 12 bases between them. The V gene's germline CDR1 is MRHNA and CDR2 SNTAGT. The CDR3 length is 14 residues. The CDR3 region is CASSDTSRGTEAFF. DNA of the CDR3: TGTGCCAGCAGTGACACTTCCAGGGGAACTGAAGCTTTCTTT.

The chain carries TRBV7-9 and TRBJ2-3, with no clear D. Trimming pared 4 bases from V and 2 bases from J, leaving 13 bases between. This CDR3 is 15 amino acids long. Germline V gene lookup returns CDR1 SEHNR and CDR2 FQNEAQ (reference sequence). The chain's CDR3 is CASSSPPRYTDTQYF. The CDR3 nucleotides are TGTGCCAGCAGCTCCCCCCCGCGGTACACAGATACGCAGTATTTT.